Shown below are 20 T cell receptor beta chains from a single sample sequenced in a study of T-cell memory formation after mild COVID-19. In TCRdb, the 5' RACE reads were re-called with MiXCR into one record per CDR3 protein. The sample comprises approximately 100,000 distinct CDR3 sequences, over 8.5% of which are singletons, and about 40% rests with the top ten. Source material: PBMCs or a T cell subset sorted from them (not recorded which). Receptor source: a man aged 18 to 29 who had mild COVID-19 (a few samples of this study predate the infection). Cell type and time point are not known.

This chain's CDR3 is CASSYSGYGYTF. Here the CDR3 DNA reads TGTGCCAGCAGTTACTCCGGTTATGGCTACACCTTC. The V call is TRBV6-2 or TRBV6-3, the J call TRBJ1-2, with no clear D. V shed 0 bases and J shed 5 bases, with 4 bases lying between them. Germline V gene lookup returns CDR1 MNHEY and CDR2 SVGEGT. There are 12 residues in the CDR3.

The J gene is TRBJ2-4, the V gene TRBV20-1, with unresolved D. There are 11 residues in the CDR3. The germline CDR1 and CDR2 sequences are DFQATT and SNEGSKA (reference sequence). V was trimmed by 7 bases and J by 7 bases, leaving 11 bases between them. CDR3 nucleotide sequence: TGCAGTGACGGGCCTCTCAACATTCAGTACTTC. Translating gives CSDGPLNIQYF.

The chain uses TRBV5-6 and TRBJ2-7; D is ambiguous. V gave up 0 bases and J gave up 3 bases, with 7 bases separating them. Germline loops: CDR1 SGHDT, CDR2 YYEEEE. This CDR3 has 13 amino acids. The CDR3 DNA reads as TGTGCCAGCAGCTTGGATCTGGTCTACGAGCAGTACTTC. Encoded protein: CASSLDLVYEQYF.

Only a few counts were recorded for this clonotype. This rearrangement joins TRBV9 to TRBJ1-4, with TRBD1 matching 8 bases. CDR3 size: 15 residues. V shed 0 bases, J shed 6 bases, and the junction held 4 bases outside the gene matches. CDR1 is SGDLS, CDR2 YYNGEE, per germline. The CDR3 loop reads CASSVEGTGDEKLFF. The CDR3 coding sequence is TGTGCCAGCAGCGTAGAAGGGACAGGAGATGAAAAACTGTTTTTT.

This clonotype was counted at least ten times. The genes are TRBV7-9 and TRBJ2-2, with unresolved D. The CDR3 runs 13 residues. V was cut by 2 bases and J by 4 bases, with 5 bases left in between. CDR1 and CDR2 (germline): SEHNR, FQNEAQ (reference sequence). CDR3: CASSLRATGELFF. DNA for the CDR3: TGTGCCAGCAGCTTAAGAGCCACCGGGGAGCTGTTTTTT.

The rearrangement links TRBV5-1 to TRBJ1-1; D is undetermined. This CDR3 spans 14 amino acids. Trimming cost V 3 bases and J 1 base, with 10 bases left between them. CDR1 SGHRS and CDR2 YFSETQ come from the germline V gene. CDR3 coding DNA: TGCGCCAGCAGCTCGCTTGTACAGAACACTGAAGCTTTCTTT. It specifies CASSSLVQNTEAFF.

This clonotype was seen a few times. The chain links TRBV7-6 to TRBJ2-2; 8 bases are shared with TRBD1. Germline trimming cut 1 base from V and 4 bases from J; bases unmatched to any gene: 5. The CDR3 contains 16 residues. Germline V gene data show CDR1 as SGHVS and CDR2 as FNYEAQ. The CDR3 nucleotides are TGTGCCAGCAGCTTAGTCTGGACAGGGTCCACCGGGGAGCTGTTTTTT. Its protein is CASSLVWTGSTGELFF.

The chain joins TRBV7-9 to TRBJ2-5; a weak D match, TRBD2 (6 bases). The CDR3 sequence is 14 residues long. V lost 4 bases to trimming and J lost 5 bases, with 14 bases between them. Germline V gene lookup returns CDR1 SEHNR and CDR2 FQNEAQ (reference sequence). The CDR3 spells CASSSREQWETQYF. CDR3 DNA: TGTGCCAGCAGCTCCCGGGAGCAATGGGAGACCCAGTACTTC.

The sample holds many counts of this clonotype. The CDR3 protein is CASSFTRTGTQYF. For the CDR3, the DNA is TGTGCCAGCAGTTTTACAAGAACGGGGACCCAGTACTTC. V and J are TRBV12-3 or TRBV12-4 and TRBJ2-5, with D unresolved. This CDR3 has 13 amino acids. Trimming shortened V by 3 bases and J by 7 bases, and 12 bases separated the two germline ends.

In its sample, this clonotype was seen a few times. V is TRBV24-1 and J is TRBJ2-5, with a possible D match to TRBD2 (6 bases). The CDR3 has 14 amino acids. V dropped 7 bases and J dropped 4 bases, with 15 bases sitting between them. Germline V CDR1 and CDR2: KGHDR, SFDVKD. The CDR3 sequence: CATSKRGLVETQYF. The CDR3 coding sequence is TGTGCCACCAGCAAACGGGGGTTAGTAGAGACCCAGTACTTC.

The chain couples TRBV7-6 to TRBJ1-1, with a tentative D call TRBD1 (5 bases). Per the germline V gene, CDR1 is SGHVS and CDR2 is FNYEAQ. V was clipped by 5 bases and J by 0 bases, with 10 bases between them. This CDR3 is 14 amino acids long. CDR3 amino acids: CASSRGKLNTEAFF. The CDR3 nucleotides are TGTGCCAGCAGCCGGGGGAAACTGAACACTGAAGCTTTCTTT.

This clonotype showed up just a few times. The rearrangement links TRBV12-3 or TRBV12-4 to TRBJ1-1; D not certain. The length of the CDR3 is 12 residues. With 8 bases removed from V and 6 bases from J, the gap between germline ends came to 13 bases. The CDR3, as DNA: TGTGCCAGCCGCCCGGAGAGTCCTGAAGCTTTCTTT. Amino acid sequence: CASRPESPEAFF.

This clonotype was seen many times. V gene TRBV10-3 combines with J gene TRBJ2-7; 7 bases line up with TRBD1. Germline-derived CDR1 and CDR2 are ENHRY and SYGVKD. CDR3 size: 13 residues. V gave up 6 bases and J gave up 3 bases; unmatched junction bases: 5. In DNA form, the CDR3 reads TGTGCCATCAGCCCCGGGACAGACTACGAGCAGTACTTC. This encodes CAISPGTDYEQYF.

The rearrangement links TRBV4-1 to TRBJ1-1; the D is unclear. This CDR3 has 15 amino acids. Germline CDR1 and CDR2: MGHRA and YSYEKL. The ends were cut back, 2 bases at V and 0 bases at J, with 10 bases in the middle. CDR3 sequence: CASSQRPEMNTEAFF. The CDR3 region has the DNA TGCGCCAGCAGCCAACGTCCGGAGATGAACACTGAAGCTTTCTTT.

For the CDR3, the DNA is TGTGCCAGCAGCTTATCGGCGTTGGGGAACTATGGCTACACCTTC. It codes for CASSLSALGNYGYTF. The chain recombines TRBV13 with TRBJ1-2; D is unclear. CDR3 length: 15 residues. Trimming pared 2 bases from V and 2 bases from J, leaving 12 bases between. The germline V gene has CDR1 PRHDT and CDR2 FYEKMQ (reference sequence).

This clonotype came up a few times. The V gene is TRBV14, the J gene TRBJ2-3; D ambiguous. The germline V and J ends were trimmed by 0 bases and 2 bases, with 15 bases remaining between them. Per germline, CDR1 SGHDN and CDR2 FVKESK. The CDR3 sequence is 17 residues long. CDR3: CASSQDRYGGYTDTQYF. CDR3 DNA: TGTGCCAGCAGCCAAGACAGGTACGGCGGATACACAGATACGCAGTATTTT.

The chain combines TRBV10-3 with TRBJ2-3, with TRBD2 matching 7 bases. This CDR3 is 16 amino acids long. V shed 0 bases and J 3 bases; nucleotides not matched to a gene: 6. Germline V gene data show CDR1 as ENHRY and CDR2 as SYGVKD. CDR3 bases: TGTGCCATCAGTGAGTCGGAGGGACTACGAACAGATACGCAGTATTTT. The encoded protein is CAISESEGLRTDTQYF.

This clonotype has just a few counts. The V call is TRBV4-3, the J call TRBJ2-3; 10 nucleotides align to TRBD1. The CDR3 runs to 16 residues. Germline trimming cut 4 bases from V and 3 bases from J; bases unmatched to any gene: 7. Germline V gene data show CDR1 as LGHNA and CDR2 as YSLEER. The CDR3 loop is CASSPFGGQGTDTQYF. CDR3 sequence (DNA): TGCGCCAGCAGCCCGTTCGGGGGACAGGGGACAGATACGCAGTATTTT.

The chain couples TRBV4-3 to TRBJ2-7; maybe TRBD1 (6 bases). V lost 4 bases and J 3 bases, leaving 16 bases between the germline ends. Germline V gene sequence: CDR1 LGHNA, CDR2 YSLEER. The CDR3 consists of 15 residues. CDR3: CASSPSWQGGYEQYF. The CDR3 DNA reads TGCGCCAGCAGCCCCTCCTGGCAAGGGGGCTACGAGCAGTACTTC.

This clonotype occurred a few times. The chain has TRBV28 and TRBJ2-1, with TRBD1 identical over 9 bases. The CDR3 runs to 14 residues. The J segment lost 5 bases and the V segment lost 3 bases, leaving 2 bases of the junction unmatched. Germline CDR1 MDHEN, CDR2 SYDVKM. The CDR3 spells CASSFGTGHNEQFF. CDR3 DNA sequence: TGTGCCAGCAGTTTTGGGACAGGGCACAATGAGCAGTTCTTC.